This TCR beta chain was found in a study of T-cell reconstitution after alpha-beta-depleted transplantation in children. CDR1 and CDR2 from the germline V gene are KGHDR and SFDVKD. The CDR3 is 15 amino acids. V shed 7 bases, J shed 7 bases, and the junction held 12 bases outside the gene matches. The library targeted TCRbeta and was prepared with unique molecular identifiers. TCRdb analysed the PCR reads with MiXCR anew, one entry per CDR3 protein. Altogether 150,000 to 250,000 distinct CDR3 sequences are present, just under 6.5% being singletons, with the ten largest covering 4.5%. General study findings and limits: From newly produced T cells came most of the T-cell counts and diversity one year after transplant. Several hundred expanded graft clones reportedly supplied alpha-beta T cells about two months after transplant. At day 60, the high TCRbeta diversity found in some patients originated from recipient T cells and thymic progenitors that had survived.

In the case of this clonotype: Its antigen remains unknown. With a much larger clone just one base away, this may be a read error.

The clonotype was recovered from a girl less than two years old with combined immunodeficiency, due to receive a stem cell transplant. Here the sequenced sample was PBMCs, taken before TCRalphabeta/CD19-depleted stem cell transplant. The chain recombines TRBV24-1 with TRBJ2-1, with 7 bases lining up with TRBD2. The CDR3 region is CATRDGLADKNEQFF. The CDR3 region has the DNA TGTGCCACCAGAGATGGGCTAGCGGACAAAAATGAGCAGTTCTTC.